These T cell receptor beta chains were read from a single sample in a study of T cell clones after liver transplantation. Profiling relied on immunoSEQ multiplex PCR, and the TCRdb table lists in-frame clones only, not all of them. Here the sample spans about 75,000 clones, more than 90% being singletons. The specimen was CD4+ T cells from blood, collected before liver transplant. These TCRs come from a human donor who received a liver transplant. CDR3s leave out the opening cysteine and the closing phenylalanine or tryptophan. The order of the fields is V gene, D gene, J gene, CDR3 protein. The D gene is left open where the match is weak.

V gene: TRBV25-1
D gene: -
J gene: TRBJ2-5
CDR3 protein: ASSESEGSRGETQY

V gene: TRBV27
D gene: -
J gene: TRBJ1-6
CDR3 protein: ASSLGGNSPLH

V gene: TRBV7-2
D gene: -
J gene: TRBJ2-7
CDR3 protein: ASSLEYEQY

V gene: TRBV6-6
D gene: TRBD2
J gene: TRBJ2-2
CDR3 protein: AVRLAGGIGELF

V gene: TRBV11-2
D gene: -
J gene: TRBJ2-5
CDR3 protein: ASSPSKY

V gene: TRBV11-2
D gene: -
J gene: TRBJ1-2
CDR3 protein: ASSHSLYGYT

V gene: TRBV29-1
D gene: -
J gene: TRBJ2-3
CDR3 protein: SVEPGSTDTQY

V gene: TRBV18
D gene: -
J gene: TRBJ1-3
CDR3 protein: ASSPTGGANSGNTIY

V gene: TRBV2
D gene: -
J gene: TRBJ2-5
CDR3 protein: ASSENRDTETQY

V gene: TRBV5-1
D gene: TRBD1
J gene: TRBJ2-7
CDR3 protein: ASSLTTGEHEQY

V gene: TRBV5-4
D gene: -
J gene: TRBJ2-5
CDR3 protein: ASSWTQGGETQY